This is a list of T cell receptor beta chains from one sample in a study of T cell responses to AZD1222 COVID-19 vaccine. Produced via immunoSEQ multiplex PCR; TCRdb's table is partial and in-frame only. This table holds tens of thousands of clones, under 95% found once. The sample here was peripheral blood, taken on day 0 of MenACWY control vaccination. The receptors originated from an adult in good health. The conserved cysteine and the conserved F or W are not part of the CDR3 here. Each record gives: V gene, D gene, clone size, CDR3 protein. A D gene is named only where the DNA matches it firmly. Size values are once, few and many counts, or a class for expanded clones, and some rows have none.

V gene: TRBV7-2; D gene: .; clone size: .; CDR3 protein: ASSLDRANYGYT
V gene: TRBV10-3; D gene: .; clone size: once; CDR3 protein: AIRADRASKAF
V gene: TRBV20-1; D gene: .; clone size: once; CDR3 protein: SASAGGRVDYGYT
V gene: TRBV20-1; D gene: .; clone size: .; CDR3 protein: SAREDSEQY
V gene: TRBV4-2; D gene: .; clone size: .; CDR3 protein: ASSQGSSYNEQF
V gene: TRBV10-3; D gene: .; clone size: .; CDR3 protein: AISDGGLVSGF
V gene: TRBV11-3; D gene: .; clone size: .; CDR3 protein: ASSPSRVTGELF
V gene: TRBV5-1; D gene: .; clone size: .; CDR3 protein: ASSLRRQTKNIQY
V gene: TRBV27; D gene: TRBD1; clone size: .; CDR3 protein: ASSRSTGIVAPYGYT
V gene: TRBV7-8; D gene: TRBD1; clone size: .; CDR3 protein: ASSRRGQGNYNEQF
V gene: TRBV19; D gene: .; clone size: .; CDR3 protein: ASRAQGYNEQF
V gene: TRBV9; D gene: .; clone size: .; CDR3 protein: ASSVGVASLRETQY
V gene: TRBV18; D gene: .; clone size: .; CDR3 protein: ASSPYPQTDTQY
V gene: TRBV5-1; D gene: TRBD1; clone size: .; CDR3 protein: ASSLDRALAKNIQY
V gene: TRBV7-2; D gene: .; clone size: .; CDR3 protein: ASSLWPPLDGYT
V gene: TRBV24-1; D gene: .; clone size: .; CDR3 protein: ATSPRQTSTDTQY
V gene: TRBV3-1/TRBV3-2; D gene: .; clone size: few; CDR3 protein: ASSQQEGAYEQY
V gene: TRBV28; D gene: .; clone size: few; CDR3 protein: ASTQDFSNQPQH
V gene: TRBV5-1; D gene: TRBD2; clone size: .; CDR3 protein: ASSSSGTSGVLRSYNEQF
V gene: TRBV6-2/TRBV6-3; D gene: .; clone size: once; CDR3 protein: ASSYAAAYEQY
V gene: TRBV5-1; D gene: .; clone size: .; CDR3 protein: ASSQNRARQETQY
V gene: TRBV19; D gene: .; clone size: once; CDR3 protein: ASSQNYGYT
V gene: TRBV28; D gene: TRBD1; clone size: once; CDR3 protein: ASSLGTDYGYT
V gene: TRBV10-1; D gene: .; clone size: .; CDR3 protein: ASSPGSLGANVLT
V gene: TRBV28; D gene: .; clone size: .; CDR3 protein: ASSLNRRAF
V gene: TRBV28; D gene: .; clone size: .; CDR3 protein: ATKPQATYGYT
V gene: TRBV5-1; D gene: .; clone size: .; CDR3 protein: ASSPGTYSNQPQH
V gene: TRBV27; D gene: .; clone size: once; CDR3 protein: ASSFGRVNTDTQY
V gene: TRBV19; D gene: .; clone size: .; CDR3 protein: ASTQDRGGANVLT
V gene: TRBV5-1; D gene: .; clone size: .; CDR3 protein: ASSSTALSGNTIY
V gene: TRBV19; D gene: .; clone size: .; CDR3 protein: ASSEMSSTDTQY
V gene: TRBV6-5; D gene: .; clone size: .; CDR3 protein: ASRPLAGAIGGYT
V gene: TRBV6-5; D gene: TRBD1; clone size: .; CDR3 protein: ASSYAGDRVKY
V gene: TRBV19; D gene: TRBD1; clone size: few; CDR3 protein: ASRQGKGATPQH
V gene: TRBV19; D gene: TRBD2; clone size: .; CDR3 protein: ASSTLAGARYNEQF
V gene: TRBV19; D gene: .; clone size: .; CDR3 protein: ASTPGSSGNTIY
V gene: TRBV18; D gene: .; clone size: .; CDR3 protein: ASSPLGTQYEQY
V gene: TRBV4-3; D gene: .; clone size: .; CDR3 protein: ASSQDLTGSLGYNSPLH
V gene: TRBV15; D gene: TRBD2; clone size: .; CDR3 protein: ATSRDPGLAYEQF
V gene: TRBV6-5; D gene: .; clone size: .; CDR3 protein: ASSTSDRNYGYT
V gene: TRBV5-1; D gene: .; clone size: .; CDR3 protein: ASSLGGENTEAF
V gene: TRBV7-8; D gene: TRBD1; clone size: .; CDR3 protein: ASSTGTGGNQPQH
V gene: TRBV2; D gene: .; clone size: .; CDR3 protein: ASISVTEAF
V gene: TRBV5-6; D gene: .; clone size: .; CDR3 protein: ASSSLTGYGYT
V gene: TRBV2; D gene: .; clone size: once; CDR3 protein: ASRVVTDTQY
V gene: TRBV20-1; D gene: TRBD2; clone size: .; CDR3 protein: SASDSGGGETQY
V gene: TRBV29-1; D gene: .; clone size: .; CDR3 protein: SVEDRGNTEAF
V gene: TRBV4-2; D gene: TRBD2; clone size: .; CDR3 protein: ASSRLAGLDEQF
V gene: TRBV12-3/TRBV12-4; D gene: .; clone size: medium-sized; CDR3 protein: ASSLSLYEQY
V gene: TRBV10-1; D gene: .; clone size: .; CDR3 protein: ASRESGNSEAF
V gene: TRBV11-3; D gene: TRBD2; clone size: .; CDR3 protein: ASSLGGTSDNEQF
V gene: TRBV15; D gene: .; clone size: .; CDR3 protein: ATRPSAGNYEQY
V gene: TRBV15; D gene: .; clone size: .; CDR3 protein: ATSRGGSGSAEAF